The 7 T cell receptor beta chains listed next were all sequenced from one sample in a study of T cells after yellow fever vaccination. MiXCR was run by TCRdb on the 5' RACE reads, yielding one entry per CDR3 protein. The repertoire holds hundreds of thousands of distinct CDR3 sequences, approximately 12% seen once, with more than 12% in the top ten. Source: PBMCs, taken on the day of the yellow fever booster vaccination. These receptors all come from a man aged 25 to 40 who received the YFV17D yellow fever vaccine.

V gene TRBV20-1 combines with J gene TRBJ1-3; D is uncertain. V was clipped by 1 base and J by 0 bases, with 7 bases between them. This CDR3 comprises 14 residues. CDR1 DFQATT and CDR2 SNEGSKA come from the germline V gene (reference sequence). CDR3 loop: CSARVPSSGNTIYF. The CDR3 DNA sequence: TGCAGTGCTAGAGTGCCGAGCTCTGGAAACACCATATATTTT.

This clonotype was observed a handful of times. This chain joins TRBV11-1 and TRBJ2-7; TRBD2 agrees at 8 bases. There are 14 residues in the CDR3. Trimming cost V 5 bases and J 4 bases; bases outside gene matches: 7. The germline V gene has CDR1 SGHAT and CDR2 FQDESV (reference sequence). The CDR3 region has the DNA TGTGCCAGCAGCGCTCCCGGGACTAGGTACGAGCAGTACTTC. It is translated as CASSAPGTRYEQYF. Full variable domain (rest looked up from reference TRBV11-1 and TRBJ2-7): EAEVAQSPRYKITEKSQAVAFWCDPISGHATLYWYRQILGQGPELLVQFQDESVVDDSQLPKDRFSAERLKGVDSTLKIQPAELGDSAMYLCASSAPGTRYEQYFGPGTRLTVT.

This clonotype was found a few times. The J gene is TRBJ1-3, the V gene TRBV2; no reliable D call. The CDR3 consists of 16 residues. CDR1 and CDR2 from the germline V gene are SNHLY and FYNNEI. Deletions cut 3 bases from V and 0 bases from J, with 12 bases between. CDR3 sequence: CASSETRSVSGNTIYF. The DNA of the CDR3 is TGTGCCAGCAGTGAGACGCGAAGCGTCTCTGGAAACACCATATATTTT.

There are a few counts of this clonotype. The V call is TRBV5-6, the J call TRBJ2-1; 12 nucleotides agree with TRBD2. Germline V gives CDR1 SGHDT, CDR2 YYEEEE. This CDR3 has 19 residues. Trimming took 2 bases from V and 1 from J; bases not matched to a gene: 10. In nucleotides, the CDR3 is TGTGCCAGCAGCTTATCTAGCGGGAGGGCCTATGATTCCTACAATGAGCAGTTCTTC. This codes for CASSLSSGRAYDSYNEQFF.

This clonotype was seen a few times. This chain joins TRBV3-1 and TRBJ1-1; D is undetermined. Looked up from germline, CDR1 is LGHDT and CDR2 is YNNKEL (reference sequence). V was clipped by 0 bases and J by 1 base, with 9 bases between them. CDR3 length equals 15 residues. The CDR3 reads CASSQDGWRNTEAFF. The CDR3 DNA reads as TGTGCCAGCAGCCAAGATGGGTGGAGGAACACTGAAGCTTTCTTT.

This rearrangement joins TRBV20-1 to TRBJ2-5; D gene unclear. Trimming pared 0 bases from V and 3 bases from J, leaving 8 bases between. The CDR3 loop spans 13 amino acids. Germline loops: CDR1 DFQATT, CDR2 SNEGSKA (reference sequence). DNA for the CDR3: TGCAGTGCTAGAGATTCGGGTAAAGAGACCCAGTACTTC. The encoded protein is CSARDSGKETQYF.

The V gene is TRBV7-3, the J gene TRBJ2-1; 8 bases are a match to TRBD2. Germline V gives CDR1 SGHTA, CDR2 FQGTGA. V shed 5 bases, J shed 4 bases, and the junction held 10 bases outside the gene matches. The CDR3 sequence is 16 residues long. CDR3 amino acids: CASSRAAGAYYNEQFF. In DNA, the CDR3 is TGTGCCAGCAGCCGTGCAGCGGGAGCGTATTACAATGAGCAGTTCTTC.